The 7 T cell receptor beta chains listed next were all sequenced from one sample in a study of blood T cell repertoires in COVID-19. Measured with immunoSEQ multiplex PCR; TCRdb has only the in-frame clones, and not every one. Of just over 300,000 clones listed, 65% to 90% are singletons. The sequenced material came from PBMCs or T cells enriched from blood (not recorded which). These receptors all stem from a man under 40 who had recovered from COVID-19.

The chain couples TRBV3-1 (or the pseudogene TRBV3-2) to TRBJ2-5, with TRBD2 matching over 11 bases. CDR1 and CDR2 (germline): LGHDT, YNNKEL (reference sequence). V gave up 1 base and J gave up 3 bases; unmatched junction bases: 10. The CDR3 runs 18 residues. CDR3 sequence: CASSQGVASGGLKETQYF. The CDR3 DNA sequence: TGTGCCAGCAGCCAAGGAGTGGCTAGCGGGGGGCTAAAAGAGACCCAGTACTTC.

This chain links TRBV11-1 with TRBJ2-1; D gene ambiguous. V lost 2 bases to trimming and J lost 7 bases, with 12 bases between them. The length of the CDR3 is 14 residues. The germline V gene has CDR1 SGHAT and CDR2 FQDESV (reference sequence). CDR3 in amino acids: CASSLTFTRNEQFF. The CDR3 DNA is TGTGCCAGCAGCTTAACATTTACCAGGAATGAGCAGTTCTTC.

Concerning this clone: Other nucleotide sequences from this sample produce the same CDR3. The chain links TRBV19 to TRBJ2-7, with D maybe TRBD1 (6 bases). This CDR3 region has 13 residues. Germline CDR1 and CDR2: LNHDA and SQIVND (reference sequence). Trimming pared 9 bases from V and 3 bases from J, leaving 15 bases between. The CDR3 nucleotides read TGTGCCAGCAGCCCCGGGACAAGCTACGAGCAGTACTTC. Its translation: CASSPGTSYEQYF.

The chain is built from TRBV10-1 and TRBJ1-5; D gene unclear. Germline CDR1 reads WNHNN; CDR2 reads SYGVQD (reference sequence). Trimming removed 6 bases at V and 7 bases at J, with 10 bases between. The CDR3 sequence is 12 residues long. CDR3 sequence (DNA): TGCGCCAGCAGGGTGGGAGGGCAGCCCCAGCATTTT. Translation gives CASRVGGQPQHF.

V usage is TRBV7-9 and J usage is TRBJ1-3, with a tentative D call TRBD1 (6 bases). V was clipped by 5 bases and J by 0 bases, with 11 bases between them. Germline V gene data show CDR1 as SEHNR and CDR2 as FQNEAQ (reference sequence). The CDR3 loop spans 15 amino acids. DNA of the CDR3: TGTGCCAGCAGCCGACGACAGGTCTCTGGAAACACCATATATTTT. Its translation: CASSRRQVSGNTIYF.

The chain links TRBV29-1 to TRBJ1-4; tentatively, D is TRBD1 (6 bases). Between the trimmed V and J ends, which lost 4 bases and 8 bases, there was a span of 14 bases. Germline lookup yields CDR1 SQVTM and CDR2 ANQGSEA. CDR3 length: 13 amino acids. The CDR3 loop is CSVAPQGGEKLFF. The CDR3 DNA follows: TGCAGCGTTGCTCCACAGGGCGGCGAAAAACTGTTTTTT.

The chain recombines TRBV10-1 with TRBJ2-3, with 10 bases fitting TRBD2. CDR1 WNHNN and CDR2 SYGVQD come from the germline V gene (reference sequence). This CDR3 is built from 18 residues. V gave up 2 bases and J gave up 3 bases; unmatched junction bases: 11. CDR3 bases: TGCGCCAGCAGTGAGCTGCTTCTTGGACTAGCGGAAACAGATACGCAGTATTTT. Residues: CASSELLLGLAETDTQYF.